This T cell receptor beta chain was identified during a study of CD8 T cells in Susac syndrome. This CDR3 has 14 residues. Germline CDR1 is SGHNT and CDR2 is YYREEE (reference sequence). With 1 base clipped from V and 9 bases from J, the junction kept 2 bases outside the gene matches. The authors reverse transcribed roughly 0.5 to 1 ug RNA with random hexamers. MiXCR was run by TCRdb on the immunoSEQ multiplex PCR reads, yielding one entry per CDR3 protein. Altogether 180,000 or so distinct CDR3 sequences are present, about 95% being singletons, with the ten largest covering roughly 0.094%. The sequencing sample was made of CD4+ T cells from PBMCs. This rearrangement joins TRBV5-4 to TRBJ1-6; 9 positions match TRBD1. This TCR came from a human donor with multiple sclerosis. The CDR3 coding sequence is TGTGCCAGCAGCTTGACAGGGGGCGTTTCACCCCTCCACTTT. It encodes CASSLTGGVSPLHF.